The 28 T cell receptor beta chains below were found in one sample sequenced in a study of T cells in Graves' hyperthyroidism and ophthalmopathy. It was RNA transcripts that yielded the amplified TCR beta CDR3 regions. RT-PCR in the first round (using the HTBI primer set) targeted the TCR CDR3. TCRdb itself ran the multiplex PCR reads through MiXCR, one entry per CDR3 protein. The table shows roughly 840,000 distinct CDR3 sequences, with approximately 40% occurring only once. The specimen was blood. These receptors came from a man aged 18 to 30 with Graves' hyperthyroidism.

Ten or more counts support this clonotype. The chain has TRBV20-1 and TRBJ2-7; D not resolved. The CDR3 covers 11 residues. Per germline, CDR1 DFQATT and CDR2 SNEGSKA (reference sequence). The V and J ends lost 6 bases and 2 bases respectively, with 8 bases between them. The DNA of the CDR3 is TGCAGTGCGAGCCTAGCCTACGAGCAGTACTTC. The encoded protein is CSASLAYEQYF.

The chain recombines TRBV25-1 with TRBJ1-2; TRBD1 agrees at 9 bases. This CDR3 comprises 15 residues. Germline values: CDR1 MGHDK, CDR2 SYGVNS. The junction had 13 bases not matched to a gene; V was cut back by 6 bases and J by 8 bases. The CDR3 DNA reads TGTGCCAGCAGCCTCTCCGGGACAGGGATCGGAGGCTACACCTTC. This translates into CASSLSGTGIGGYTF.

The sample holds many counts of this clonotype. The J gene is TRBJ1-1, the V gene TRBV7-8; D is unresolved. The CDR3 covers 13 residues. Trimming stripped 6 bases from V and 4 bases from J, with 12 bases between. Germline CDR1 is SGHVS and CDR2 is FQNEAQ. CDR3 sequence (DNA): TGTGCCAGCAGTTACATTTACGGCACTGAAGCTTTCTTT. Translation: CASSYIYGTEAFF.

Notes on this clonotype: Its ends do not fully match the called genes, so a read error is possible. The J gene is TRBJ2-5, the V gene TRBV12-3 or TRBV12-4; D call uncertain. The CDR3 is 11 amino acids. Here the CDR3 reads CASTLGEAQYF. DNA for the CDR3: TGTGCCAGCACCCTTGGAGAGGCCCAGTACTTC.

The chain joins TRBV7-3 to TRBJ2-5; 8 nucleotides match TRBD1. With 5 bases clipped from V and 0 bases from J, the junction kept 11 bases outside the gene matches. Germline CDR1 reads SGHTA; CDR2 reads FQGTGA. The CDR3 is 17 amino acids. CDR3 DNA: TGTGCCAGCAGCCAATACTCCGGGACAGGTTACCAAGAGACCCAGTACTTC. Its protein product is CASSQYSGTGYQETQYF.

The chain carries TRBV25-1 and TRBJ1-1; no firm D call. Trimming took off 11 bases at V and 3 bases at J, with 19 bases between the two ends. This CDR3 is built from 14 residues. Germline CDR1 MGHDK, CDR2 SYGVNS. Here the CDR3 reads CAWSVYGVDTEAFF. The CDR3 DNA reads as TGTGCCTGGAGTGTATACGGGGTAGACACTGAAGCTTTCTTT. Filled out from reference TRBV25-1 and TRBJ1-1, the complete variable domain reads EADIYQTPRYLVIGTGKKITLECSQTMGHDKMYWYQQDPGMELHLIHYSYGVNSTEKGDLSSESTVSRIRTEHFPLTLESARPSHTSQYLCAWSVYGVDTEAFFGQGTRLTVV.

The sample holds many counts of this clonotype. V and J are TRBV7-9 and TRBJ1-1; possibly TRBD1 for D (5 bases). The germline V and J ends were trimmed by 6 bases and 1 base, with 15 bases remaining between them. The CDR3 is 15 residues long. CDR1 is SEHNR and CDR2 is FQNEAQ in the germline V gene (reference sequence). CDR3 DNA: TGTGCCAGCAGTCTACCGGGACTGTCGAACACTGAAGCTTTCTTT. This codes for CASSLPGLSNTEAFF. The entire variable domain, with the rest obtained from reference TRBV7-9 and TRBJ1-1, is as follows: DTGVSQNPRHKITKRGQNVTFRCDPISEHNRLYWYRQTLGQGPEFLTYFQNEAQLEKSRLLSDRFSAERPKGSFSTLEIQRTEQGDSAMYLCASSLPGLSNTEAFFGQGTRLTVV.

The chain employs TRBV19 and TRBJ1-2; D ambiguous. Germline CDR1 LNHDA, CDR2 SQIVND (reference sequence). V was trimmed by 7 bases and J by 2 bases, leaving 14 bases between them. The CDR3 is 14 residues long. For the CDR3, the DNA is TGTGCCAGTACCTGGACTAGCGGGAACTATGGCTACACCTTC. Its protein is CASTWTSGNYGYTF.

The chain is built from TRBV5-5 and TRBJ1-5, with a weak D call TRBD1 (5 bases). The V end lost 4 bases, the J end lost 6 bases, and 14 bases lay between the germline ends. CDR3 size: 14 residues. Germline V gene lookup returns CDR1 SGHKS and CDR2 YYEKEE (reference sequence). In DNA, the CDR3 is TGTGCCAGCAGCCAGAAGAGGGACTTTCAGCCCCAGCATTTT. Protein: CASSQKRDFQPQHF.

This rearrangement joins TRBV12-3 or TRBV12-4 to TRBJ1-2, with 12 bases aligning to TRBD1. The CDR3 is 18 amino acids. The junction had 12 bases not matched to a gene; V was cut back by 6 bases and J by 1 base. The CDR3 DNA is TGTGCCAGCAGCGGCAGAACCCGGGACAGGGGGCTTAACTATGGCTACACCTTC. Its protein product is CASSGRTRDRGLNYGYTF.

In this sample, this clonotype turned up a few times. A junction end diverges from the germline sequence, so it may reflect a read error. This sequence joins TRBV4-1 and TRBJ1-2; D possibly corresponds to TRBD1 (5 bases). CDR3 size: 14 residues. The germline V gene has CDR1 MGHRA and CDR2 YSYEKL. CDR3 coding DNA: TGTGCCAGCAGCCAAGAGGGACCCGGGGATGGCTACACCTTC. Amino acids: CASSQEGPGDGYTF.

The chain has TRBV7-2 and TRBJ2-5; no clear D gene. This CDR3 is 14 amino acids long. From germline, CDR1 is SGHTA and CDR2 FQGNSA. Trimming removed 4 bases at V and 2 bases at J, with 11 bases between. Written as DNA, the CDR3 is TGTGCCAGCAGCTATAAGAGATCTCAAGAGACCCAGTACTTC. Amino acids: CASSYKRSQETQYF. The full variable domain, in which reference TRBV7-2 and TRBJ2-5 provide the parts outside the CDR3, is GAGVSQSPSNKVTEKGKDVELRCDPISGHTALYWYRQSLGQGLEFLIYFQGNSAPDKSGLPSDRFSAERTGGSVSTLTIQRTQQEDSAVYLCASSYKRSQETQYFGPGTRLLVL.

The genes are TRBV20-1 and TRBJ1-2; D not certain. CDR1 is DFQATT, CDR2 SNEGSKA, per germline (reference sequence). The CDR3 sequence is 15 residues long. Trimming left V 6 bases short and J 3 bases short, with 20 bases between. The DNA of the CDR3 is TGCAGTGCAACAAGTCCCGGACGCGGGGACTATGGCTACACCTTC. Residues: CSATSPGRGDYGYTF.

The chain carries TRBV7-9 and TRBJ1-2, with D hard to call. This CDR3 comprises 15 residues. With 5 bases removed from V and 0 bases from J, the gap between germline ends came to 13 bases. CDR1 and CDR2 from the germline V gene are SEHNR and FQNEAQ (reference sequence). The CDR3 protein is CASSPTQDPNYGYTF. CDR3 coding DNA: TGTGCCAGCAGCCCCACCCAGGATCCTAACTATGGCTACACCTTC.

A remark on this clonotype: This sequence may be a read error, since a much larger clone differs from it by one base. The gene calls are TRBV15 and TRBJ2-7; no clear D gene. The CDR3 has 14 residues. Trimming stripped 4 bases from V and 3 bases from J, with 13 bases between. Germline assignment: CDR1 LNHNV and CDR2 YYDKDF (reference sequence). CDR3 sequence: CATSNPEQIYEQYF. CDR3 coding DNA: TGTGCCACCAGCAATCCGGAACAAATCTACGAGCAGTACTTC. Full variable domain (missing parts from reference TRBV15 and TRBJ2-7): DAMVIQNPRYQVTQFGKPVTLSCSQTLNHNVMYWYQQKSSQAPKLLFHYYDKDFNNEADTPDNFQSRRPNTSFCFLDIRSPGLGDTAMYLCATSNPEQIYEQYFGPGTRLTVT.

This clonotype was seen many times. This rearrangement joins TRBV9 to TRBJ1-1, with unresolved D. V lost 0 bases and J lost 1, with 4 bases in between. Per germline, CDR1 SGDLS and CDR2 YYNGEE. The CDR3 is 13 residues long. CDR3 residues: CASSVAPNTEAFF. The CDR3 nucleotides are TGTGCCAGCAGCGTAGCTCCGAACACTGAAGCTTTCTTT.

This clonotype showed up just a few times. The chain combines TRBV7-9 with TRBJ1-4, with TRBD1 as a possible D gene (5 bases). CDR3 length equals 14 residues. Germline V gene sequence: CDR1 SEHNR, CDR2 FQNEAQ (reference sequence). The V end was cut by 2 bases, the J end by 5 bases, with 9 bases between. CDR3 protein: CASSLSGRNEKLFF. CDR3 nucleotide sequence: TGTGCCAGCAGCTTATCAGGGAGAAATGAAAAACTGTTTTTT.

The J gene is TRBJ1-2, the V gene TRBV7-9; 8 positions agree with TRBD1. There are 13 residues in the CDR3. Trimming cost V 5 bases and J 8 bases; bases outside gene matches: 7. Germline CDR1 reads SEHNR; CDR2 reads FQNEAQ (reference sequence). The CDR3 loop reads CASSVDRGAGYTF. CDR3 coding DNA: TGTGCCAGCAGCGTCGACAGGGGCGCCGGCTACACCTTC.

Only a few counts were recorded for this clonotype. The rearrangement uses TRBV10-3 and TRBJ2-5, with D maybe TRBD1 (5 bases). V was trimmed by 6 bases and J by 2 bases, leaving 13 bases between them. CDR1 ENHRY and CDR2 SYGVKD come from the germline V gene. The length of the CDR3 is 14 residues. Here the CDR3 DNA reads TGTGCCATCAGAGGTATTGCAGGGCAAGAGACCCAGTACTTC. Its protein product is CAIRGIAGQETQYF.

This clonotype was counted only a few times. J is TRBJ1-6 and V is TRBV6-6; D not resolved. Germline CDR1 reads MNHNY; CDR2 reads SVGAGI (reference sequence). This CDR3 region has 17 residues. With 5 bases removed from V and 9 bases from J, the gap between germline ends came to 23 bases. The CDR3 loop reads CASSRLGISEAGSPLHF. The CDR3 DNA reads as TGTGCCAGCAGTCGTCTAGGGATTTCAGAGGCAGGTTCACCCCTCCACTTT.

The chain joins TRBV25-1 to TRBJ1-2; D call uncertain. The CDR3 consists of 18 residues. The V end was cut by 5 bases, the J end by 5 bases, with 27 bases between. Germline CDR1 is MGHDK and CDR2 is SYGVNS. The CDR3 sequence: CASSYHLAESQNPYGYTF. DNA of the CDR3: TGTGCCAGCAGTTACCACCTCGCAGAGAGCCAAAACCCATATGGCTACACCTTC.

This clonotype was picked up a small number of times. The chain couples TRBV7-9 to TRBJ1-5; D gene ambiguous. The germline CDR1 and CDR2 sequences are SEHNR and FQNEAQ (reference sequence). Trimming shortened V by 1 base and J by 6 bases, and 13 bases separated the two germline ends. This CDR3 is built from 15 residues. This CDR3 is CASSLGANPSQPQHF. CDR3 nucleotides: TGTGCCAGCAGCTTAGGGGCAAATCCGAGTCAGCCCCAGCATTTT. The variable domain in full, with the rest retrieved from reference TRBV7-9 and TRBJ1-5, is DTGVSQNPRHKITKRGQNVTFRCDPISEHNRLYWYRQTLGQGPEFLTYFQNEAQLEKSRLLSDRFSAERPKGSFSTLEIQRTEQGDSAMYLCASSLGANPSQPQHFGDGTRLSIL.

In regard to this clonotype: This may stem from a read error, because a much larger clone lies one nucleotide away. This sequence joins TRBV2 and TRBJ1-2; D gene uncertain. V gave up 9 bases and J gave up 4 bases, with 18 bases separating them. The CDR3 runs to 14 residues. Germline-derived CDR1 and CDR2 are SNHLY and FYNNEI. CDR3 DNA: TGTGCCAGAAGCCCCCGGACGGAACTCTATGGCTACACCTTC. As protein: CARSPRTELYGYTF.

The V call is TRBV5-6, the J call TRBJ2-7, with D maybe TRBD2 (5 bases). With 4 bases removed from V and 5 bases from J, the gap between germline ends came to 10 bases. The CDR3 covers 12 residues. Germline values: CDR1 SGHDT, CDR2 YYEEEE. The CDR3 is CASSADWNEQYF. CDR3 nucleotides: TGTGCCAGCAGCGCGGACTGGAACGAGCAGTACTTC.

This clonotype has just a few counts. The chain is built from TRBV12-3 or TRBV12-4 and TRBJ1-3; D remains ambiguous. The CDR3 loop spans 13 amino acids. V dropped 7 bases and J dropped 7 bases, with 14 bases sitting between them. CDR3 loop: CASTSETVNTIYF. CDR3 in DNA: TGTGCCAGCACCTCCGAAACCGTTAACACCATATATTTT.

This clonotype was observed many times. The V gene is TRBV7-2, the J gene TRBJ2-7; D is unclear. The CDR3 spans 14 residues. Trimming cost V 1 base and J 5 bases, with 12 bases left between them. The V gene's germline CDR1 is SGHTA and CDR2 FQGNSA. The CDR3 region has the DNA TGTGCCAGCAGCTTAGAAGGAGCGTACCACGAGCAGTACTTC. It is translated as CASSLEGAYHEQYF.

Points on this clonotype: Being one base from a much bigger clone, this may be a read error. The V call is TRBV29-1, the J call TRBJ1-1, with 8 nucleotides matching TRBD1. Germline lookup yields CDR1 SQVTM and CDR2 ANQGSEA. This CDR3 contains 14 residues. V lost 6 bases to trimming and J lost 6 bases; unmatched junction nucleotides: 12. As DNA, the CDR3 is TGCAGCGTCAAGACAGGGGCTCGAGGCGCTGAAGCTTTCTTT. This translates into CSVKTGARGAEAFF.

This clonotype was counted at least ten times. CDR3 in DNA: TGCGCCAGCAGCCCCGGGACAGGGGCCGAGCAGTACTTC. It codes for CASSPGTGAEQYF. This chain joins TRBV5-1 and TRBJ2-7; 10 nucleotides align to TRBD1. CDR3 length equals 13 residues. Trimming removed 4 bases from V and 6 bases from J; junction bases left unmatched: 4. Germline lookup yields CDR1 SGHRS and CDR2 YFSETQ. Together with reference TRBV5-1 and TRBJ2-7, the CDR3 gives the full variable domain: KAGVTQTPRYLIKTRGQQVTLSCSPISGHRSVSWYQQTPGQGLQFLFEYFSETQRNKGNFPGRFSGRQFSNSRSEMNVSTLELGDSALYLCASSPGTGAEQYFGPGTRLTVT.